The source of this T cell receptor beta chain is a study of blood T cells in healthy people across ages. This CDR3 is built from 14 residues. The V segment lost 8 bases and the J segment 5 bases; nucleotides outside the gene matches: 10. Germline CDR1 is MDHEN and CDR2 is SYDVKM. The second PCR ran about 6 to 12 cycles with a sample-barcoded 5' primer and J-beta primers. TCRdb redid the calling of the 5' RACE reads with MiXCR, one entry per CDR3 protein. The table includes 700,000 to 950,000 distinct CDR3 sequences, approximately 43% detected once. This sequence was found in a woman between 55 and 75 years old in good health. The sequenced sample consisted of blood. V and J are TRBV28 and TRBJ2-3; the match to TRBD2 covers 7 bases. CDR3 residues: CASSKGLAVDTQYF. CDR3 sequence (DNA): TGTGCCAGCTCAAAGGGGCTAGCGGTAGATACGCAGTATTTT.